The text below deals with one TCR beta chain. This entry is derived from a study of shared clonotypes between healthy human individuals. Across several immunoSEQ plates, the genomic DNA of each subset was split evenly. Using immunoSEQ multiplex PCR, the repertoire was profiled, and TCRdb retains in-frame clones only, with some absent. Of about 2.3 million clones in the sample, 85% to 95% were seen once. Per the germline V gene, CDR1 is SGHRS and CDR2 is YFSETQ. The V and J ends lost 4 bases and 0 bases, in that order; junction bases with no gene match: 7. The CDR3 runs to 18 residues. The origin of this receptor is a young man in good health. Some clones in this sample may be carry-over from other donors' samples. The sequenced material came from naive CD4+ T cells from PBMCs. The sample's subset: CD45RA+ positively selected. The chain uses TRBV5-1 and TRBJ2-6; TRBD1 aligns across 10 bases. The CDR3 sequence: CASSAAGTGASGANVLTF. As DNA, the CDR3 is TGCGCCAGCAGCGCAGCCGGGACAGGGGCCTCTGGGGCCAACGTCCTGACTTTC.